This T cell receptor beta chain came from a study of blood T cell repertoires in COVID-19. Study details: The United States, Italy and Spain were the sources of the acute and convalescent COVID-19 samples. PBMCs, B-cell-depleted T cells, or T cells were the source of the cDNA or gDNA that made up the material.

Original handling: The authors estimated nucleated cell counts from reference gene primer amplification. Data came from immunoSEQ multiplex PCR; TCRdb stores just in-frame clones and leaves some out. V, J and clone size reflect that table, while D and trimming were determined from the DNA. The sample shows around 20,000 clones, just under 90% of them seen only once. The clonotype originates from a human donor in a cohort sampled during active COVID-19. The sequencing sample was made of peripheral blood.

CDR3 protein: CASSGPTGGISVATEAFF. CDR3 bases: TGTGCCAGCAGTGGACCGACAGGGGGGATAAGCGTCGCCACTGAAGCTTTCTTT. This sequence joins TRBV6-2 or TRBV6-3 and TRBJ1-1, with 9 bases fitting TRBD1. This CDR3 is built from 18 residues. Trimming took 5 bases from V and 4 from J; bases not matched to a gene: 17. Germline-derived CDR1 and CDR2 are MNHEY and SVGEGT.